These 28 T cell receptor beta chains came from one sample sequenced in a study of T cell responses to AZD1222 COVID-19 vaccine. The table came from immunoSEQ multiplex PCR; TCRdb's copy has only in-frame clones and leaves some out. The sample lists 200,000 or so clones; approximately 91% were seen once. The input for sequencing was peripheral blood, taken on day 0 of AZD1222 vaccination. The receptor source for this set is an adult in good health.

The genes are TRBV28 and TRBJ2-1; TRBD1 matches 11 bases. J was trimmed by 8 bases and V by 3 bases; bases with no gene match: 12. Per the germline V gene, CDR1 is MDHEN and CDR2 is SYDVKM. The CDR3 loop spans 17 amino acids. This CDR3 reads CASSLVGRDRGNDEQFF. The CDR3 DNA sequence: TGTGCCAGCAGTTTGGTTGGACGGGACAGGGGGAACGATGAGCAGTTCTTC.

This clone occurred once. The chain couples TRBV5-4 to TRBJ2-6; D not resolved. Germline-derived CDR1 and CDR2 are SGHNT and YYREEE (reference sequence). V lost 0 bases and J 1 base, leaving 5 bases between the germline ends. The CDR3 covers 15 residues. CDR3 sequence reads: CASSLASSGANVLTF. The CDR3 DNA reads TGTGCCAGCAGCTTGGCTTCATCTGGGGCCAACGTCCTGACTTTC.

The rearrangement uses TRBV29-1 and TRBJ2-1; D unclear. Germline-derived CDR1 and CDR2 are SQVTM and ANQGSEA. V lost 6 bases and J 8 bases, leaving 26 bases between the germline ends. The CDR3 is made up of 16 amino acids. The CDR3 DNA reads as TGCAGCGTAGCCCGACTCACCGGGCCCCTGCAAGATGAGCAGTTCTTC. Translating it yields CSVARLTGPLQDEQFF.

The chain is built from TRBV11-2 and TRBJ2-3, with 8 nucleotides matching TRBD1. V lost 3 bases to trimming and J lost 4 bases; unmatched junction nucleotides: 12. Germline CDR1 reads SGHAT; CDR2 reads FQNNGV. CDR3 length equals 17 residues. The CDR3 protein is CASSFQGAGRGADTQYF. Written as DNA, the CDR3 is TGTGCCAGCAGCTTCCAGGGGGCGGGGAGAGGGGCAGATACGCAGTATTTT.

The chain employs TRBV9 and TRBJ2-7; TRBD1 agrees at 11 bases. Trimming took 4 bases from V and 5 from J; bases not matched to a gene: 8. Germline CDR1 SGDLS, CDR2 YYNGEE. The length of the CDR3 is 15 residues. In nucleotides, the CDR3 is TGTGCCAGCAGCCCGAAGGACAGGGGGCCTGACGAGCAGTACTTC. Residues: CASSPKDRGPDEQYF.

The V gene is TRBV7-2, the J gene TRBJ1-6; the match to TRBD1 covers 10 bases. J lost 8 bases, V lost 5 bases, and 6 bases had no gene match. Germline assignment: CDR1 SGHTA and CDR2 FQGNSA. The CDR3 loop spans 15 amino acids. The CDR3 protein is CASSPPGQGYSPLHF. CDR3 nucleotides: TGTGCCAGCAGCCCACCGGGACAGGGGTATTCACCCCTCCACTTT.

The chain uses TRBV3-1 (or the pseudogene TRBV3-2) and TRBJ2-7, with 7 bases identical to TRBD2. Germline V CDR1 and CDR2: LGHDT, YNNKEL (reference sequence). V lost 0 bases to trimming and J lost 12 bases; unmatched junction nucleotides: 11. This CDR3 comprises 14 residues. CDR3 bases: TGTGCCAGCAGCCAAGATCTGTCCGGGAGGCCGGCGTACTTC. Protein product: CASSQDLSGRPAYF.

CDR3 protein: CASSRREGAHNEQFF. The CDR3, as DNA: TGTGCCAGCAGCCGACGAGAGGGGGCACACAATGAGCAGTTCTTC. This chain connects TRBV14 to TRBJ2-1, with 7 bases that match TRBD1. J lost 5 bases, V lost 4 bases, and 8 bases had no gene match. This CDR3 region has 15 residues. Germline V gene sequence: CDR1 SGHDN, CDR2 FVKESK.

The rearrangement uses TRBV18 and TRBJ1-5; D not resolved. V was cut by 3 bases and J by 2 bases, with 17 bases left in between. This CDR3 is 17 amino acids long. The germline V gene encodes CDR1 KGHSH and CDR2 LQKENI. CDR3 sequence: CASSPEEEYSGNQPQHF. The CDR3 DNA is TGTGCCAGCTCACCCGAGGAGGAATATTCGGGCAATCAGCCCCAGCATTTT.

This chain connects TRBV3-1 (or the pseudogene TRBV3-2) to TRBJ1-5, with D possibly TRBD1 on 5 matching bases. Trimming cost V 3 bases and J 9 bases, with 15 bases left between them. The germline gives CDR1 LGHDT, CDR2 YNNKEL (reference sequence). The CDR3 sequence is 14 residues long. Here the CDR3 DNA reads TGTGCCAGCAGCCATGGGGACTTCGAAGGGCCCCAGCATTTT. This codes for CASSHGDFEGPQHF.

The chain recombines TRBV18 with TRBJ1-5; D is uncertain. Between the trimmed V and J ends, which lost 2 bases and 4 bases, there was a span of 6 bases. The CDR3 consists of 13 residues. Germline values: CDR1 KGHSH, CDR2 LQKENI. The CDR3: CASSPKENQPQHF. DNA of the CDR3: TGTGCCAGCTCACCAAAGGAAAATCAGCCCCAGCATTTT.

V gene TRBV4-1 combines with J gene TRBJ1-2; D possibly corresponds to TRBD1 (6 bases). V lost 1 base, J lost 8 bases, and 8 bases lay in between. This CDR3 spans 12 amino acids. Germline assignment: CDR1 MGHRA and CDR2 YSYEKL. For the CDR3, the DNA is TGCGCCAGCAGCCAAGCCGACAGGGGCTACACCTTC. As protein: CASSQADRGYTF.

The chain has TRBV11-2 and TRBJ2-7; D gene unclear. CDR1 is SGHAT and CDR2 is FQNNGV in the germline V gene. The CDR3 has 14 amino acids. V gave up 3 bases and J gave up 2 bases, with 11 bases separating them. CDR3 region: CASSFVGRTYEQYF. In DNA form, the CDR3 reads TGTGCCAGCAGCTTCGTCGGCAGAACCTACGAGCAGTACTTC.

This chain links TRBV5-1 with TRBJ2-5, with D perhaps matching TRBD1 (7 bases). The CDR3 runs to 16 residues. Trimming removed 4 bases from V and 5 bases from J, with 21 bases in between. Germline V gene sequence: CDR1 SGHRS, CDR2 YFSETQ. CDR3 protein: CASSLERAGGAETQYF. The CDR3 DNA follows: TGCGCCAGCAGCCTGGAGCGGGCAGGGGGAGCGGAGACCCAGTACTTC.

The rearrangement uses TRBV6-6 and TRBJ1-1; D is perhaps TRBD1 (5 bases). V shed 6 bases and J shed 0 bases, with 23 bases lying between them. The CDR3 length is 18 residues. The V gene's germline CDR1 is MNHNY and CDR2 SVGAGI (reference sequence). The CDR3 nucleotides read TGTGCCAGCAGACGATACGGGACTCGCACCGCCATGAACACTGAAGCTTTCTTT. Translation gives CASRRYGTRTAMNTEAFF.

This clone was counted a single time. J is TRBJ2-7 and V is TRBV29-1, with 9 nucleotides matching TRBD1. The CDR3 is made up of 12 amino acids. The ends lost 6 bases at V and 6 bases at J; junction bases unmatched: 6. Germline CDR1 and CDR2: SQVTM and ANQGSEA. This chain's CDR3 is CSVLGQGGEQYF. CDR3 bases: TGCAGCGTCCTGGGACAGGGAGGCGAGCAGTACTTC.

The chain links TRBV5-1 to TRBJ2-7; either TRBD1 or TRBD2 may supply D (6 bases each). This CDR3 region has 17 residues. The V gene lost 2 bases and the J gene lost 0 bases, with 18 bases spanning the gap. The germline V gene has CDR1 SGHRS and CDR2 YFSETQ. DNA of the CDR3: TGCGCCAGCAGCTTAGAGGTGATGGGGGGCCACTCCTACGAGCAGTACTTC. This translates into CASSLEVMGGHSYEQYF.

There are a few counts of this clone. The chain uses TRBV5-1 and TRBJ2-7; no clear D gene. The CDR3 covers 14 residues. Germline values: CDR1 SGHRS, CDR2 YFSETQ. V lost 0 bases, J lost 0 bases, and 7 bases lay in between. The CDR3 nucleotides read TGCGCCAGCAGCTTGGGGGTCACCTCCTACGAGCAGTACTTC. Translated: CASSLGVTSYEQYF.

A word on this clone: Other DNA sequences of this sample code for an identical CDR3. The chain recombines TRBV19 with TRBJ2-1; no definite D call. Germline V lookup: CDR1 LNHDA, CDR2 SQIVND (reference sequence). V lost 5 bases and J lost 3, with 2 bases in between. The CDR3 has 11 amino acids. As DNA, the CDR3 is TGTGCCAGTAGTGTCTACAATGAGCAGTTCTTC. Encoded protein: CASSVYNEQFF.

The V call is TRBV7-9, the J call TRBJ1-5, with D perhaps matching TRBD1 (6 bases). This CDR3 is built from 15 residues. CDR1 is SEHNR and CDR2 is FQNEAQ in the germline V gene (reference sequence). Deletions cut 4 bases from V and 2 bases from J, with 12 bases between. The CDR3 sequence: CASSSQGDGNQPQHF. The DNA for the CDR3 is TGTGCCAGCAGCTCACAGGGAGATGGCAATCAGCCCCAGCATTTT.

This clone was seen only a few times. The chain links TRBV7-2 to TRBJ1-1; perhaps TRBD1 as D (6 bases). CDR1 SGHTA and CDR2 FQGNSA come from the germline V gene. V was clipped by 5 bases and J by 4 bases, with 17 bases between them. This CDR3 region has 15 residues. The CDR3 spells CASSQILRGGTEAFF. DNA for the CDR3: TGTGCCAGCAGCCAGATCCTTAGAGGGGGCACTGAAGCTTTCTTT.

This clone was detected only once. V gene TRBV19 combines with J gene TRBJ2-1; 8 nucleotides line up with TRBD2. In germline, CDR1 is LNHDA, CDR2 SQIVND (reference sequence). Trimming cost V 3 bases and J 4 bases; bases outside gene matches: 8. The CDR3 has 16 amino acids. The CDR3 DNA follows: TGTGCCAGTAGTATTAGAGCTAGCGGGTCATACAATGAGCAGTTCTTC. Encoded protein: CASSIRASGSYNEQFF.

This chain connects TRBV5-6 to TRBJ1-5; 7 bases match TRBD1. V lost 4 bases to trimming and J lost 2 bases; unmatched junction nucleotides: 9. This CDR3 is built from 16 residues. Germline V lookup: CDR1 SGHDT, CDR2 YYEEEE. CDR3: CASSGNRGSGNQPQHF. The CDR3 coding sequence is TGTGCCAGCAGCGGAAACAGGGGTTCGGGCAATCAGCCCCAGCATTTT.

The V and J genes are TRBV11-2 and TRBJ2-3, with D perhaps TRBD1 (5 bases). The V end was cut by 1 base, the J end by 3 bases, with 11 bases between. Looked up from germline, CDR1 is SGHAT and CDR2 is FQNNGV. This CDR3 is 15 amino acids long. DNA of the CDR3: TGTGCCAGCAGCTTAGGAACAGGAACTACAGATACGCAGTATTTT. Protein sequence: CASSLGTGTTDTQYF.

The chain couples TRBV15 to TRBJ2-7; D is unresolved. The germline V gene has CDR1 LNHNV and CDR2 YYDKDF (reference sequence). Trimming stripped 3 bases from V and 3 bases from J, with 6 bases between. CDR3 length: 12 amino acids. The CDR3 spells CATSRDGYEQYF. CDR3 DNA: TGTGCCACCAGCAGGGACGGCTACGAGCAGTACTTC.

The chain combines TRBV6-5 with TRBJ2-7, with a tentative D call TRBD1 (5 bases). Between the trimmed V and J ends, which lost 6 bases and 5 bases, there was a span of 14 bases. CDR1 is MNHEY and CDR2 is SVGAGI in the germline V gene. The CDR3 contains 13 residues. Written as DNA, the CDR3 is TGTGCCAGCAGCGCCACAGGTCCCCACGAGCAGTACTTC. This codes for CASSATGPHEQYF.

The rearrangement links TRBV28 to TRBJ1-6, with 10 bases lining up with TRBD1. The CDR3 runs to 17 residues. After removal of 1 base from V and 10 bases from J, the junction contained 10 bases not matched to a gene. Germline V gene data show CDR1 as MDHEN and CDR2 as SYDVKM. CDR3 bases: TGTGCCAGCAGTTTATTTACCCCGGGGACAGGGGACTCACCCCTCCACTTT. Protein: CASSLFTPGTGDSPLHF.

The genes are TRBV21-1 and TRBJ1-3; the DNA was not compared with TRBD1, the D call given in the table. TRBV21-1 counts as a pseudogene. The CDR3 consists of 16 residues. Here the CDR3 reads CASSKGTGFIGNTIYF. The CDR3 DNA follows: TGTGCCAGCAGCAAAGGGACAGGGTTTATTGGAAACACCATATATTTT.